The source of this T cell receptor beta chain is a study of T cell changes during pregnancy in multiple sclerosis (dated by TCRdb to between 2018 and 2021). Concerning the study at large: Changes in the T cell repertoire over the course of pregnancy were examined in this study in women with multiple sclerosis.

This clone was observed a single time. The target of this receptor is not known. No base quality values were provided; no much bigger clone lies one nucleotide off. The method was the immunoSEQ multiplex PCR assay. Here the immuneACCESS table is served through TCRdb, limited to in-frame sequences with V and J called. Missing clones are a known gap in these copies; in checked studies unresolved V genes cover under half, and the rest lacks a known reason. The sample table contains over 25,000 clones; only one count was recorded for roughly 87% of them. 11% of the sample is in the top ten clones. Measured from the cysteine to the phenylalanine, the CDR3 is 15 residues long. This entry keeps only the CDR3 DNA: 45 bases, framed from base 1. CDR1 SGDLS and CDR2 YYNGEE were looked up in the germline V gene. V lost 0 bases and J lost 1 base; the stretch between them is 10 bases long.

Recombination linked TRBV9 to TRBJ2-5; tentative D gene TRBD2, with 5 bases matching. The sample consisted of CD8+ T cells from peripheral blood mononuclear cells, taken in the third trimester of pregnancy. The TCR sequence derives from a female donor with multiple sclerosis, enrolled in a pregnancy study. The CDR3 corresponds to CASSVAGNLQETQYF. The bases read TGTGCCAGCAGCGTAGCCGGGAACCTCCAAGAGACCCAGTACTTC.